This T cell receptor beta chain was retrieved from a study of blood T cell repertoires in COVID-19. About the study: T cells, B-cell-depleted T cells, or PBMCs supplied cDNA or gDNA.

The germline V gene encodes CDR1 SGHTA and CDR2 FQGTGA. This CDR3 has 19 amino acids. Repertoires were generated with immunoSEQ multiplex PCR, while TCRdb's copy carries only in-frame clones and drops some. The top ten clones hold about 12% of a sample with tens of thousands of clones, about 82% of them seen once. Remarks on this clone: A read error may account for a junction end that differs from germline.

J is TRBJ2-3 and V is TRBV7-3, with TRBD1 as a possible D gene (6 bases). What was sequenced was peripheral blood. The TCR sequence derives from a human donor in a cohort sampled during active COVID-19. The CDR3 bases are TGTGCCAGCAGCTTAACGGGTGCAGGGGCAGGGCTAGCAGCAGATCCGCAGTATTTT. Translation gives CASSLTGAGAGLAADPQYF.